A selection of T cell receptor beta chains follows, all from one sample in a study of shared clonotypes between healthy human individuals. Using immunoSEQ multiplex PCR, the repertoire was profiled, and TCRdb retains in-frame clones only, with some absent. This sample carries over 2,000,000 clones, about 94% of them seen once, and the ten largest clones take approximately 1.7%. The sequenced material came from naive CD8+ T cells from PBMCs. Receptors were obtained from a man aged 18 to 35 in good health. Some clones in this sample may be carry-over from other donors' samples. Each CDR3 is given with its conserved first and last residue. The order of the fields is D gene, V gene, J gene, clone size, CDR3 protein, CDR3 DNA. D genes are given only for firm matches. A clone size is listed for some rows: how often the clone was seen (once, few, many), or a class if it is expanded.

D gene: .; V gene: TRBV7-8; J gene: TRBJ1-2; clone size: .; CDR3 protein: CASSRRERINYGYTF; CDR3 DNA: TGTGCCAGCAGCAGACGTGAGAGAATTAACTATGGCTACACCTTC
D gene: .; V gene: TRBV7-8; J gene: TRBJ1-4; clone size: once; CDR3 protein: CASSLRVDEKLFF; CDR3 DNA: TGTGCCAGCAGCTTACGTGTCGATGAAAAACTGTTTTTT
D gene: .; V gene: TRBV7-9; J gene: TRBJ2-7; clone size: .; CDR3 protein: CASSQSGGSSYEQYF; CDR3 DNA: TGTGCCAGCAGCCAGAGCGGAGGGAGCTCCTACGAGCAGTACTTC
D gene: .; V gene: TRBV6-5; J gene: TRBJ2-1; clone size: .; CDR3 protein: CASSRELGYNEQFF; CDR3 DNA: TGTGCCAGCAGTCGGGAGTTGGGCTACAATGAGCAGTTCTTC
D gene: .; V gene: TRBV4-2; J gene: TRBJ1-1; clone size: .; CDR3 protein: CASSQVLNTEAFF; CDR3 DNA: TGTGCCAGCAGCCAAGTTTTGAACACTGAAGCTTTCTTT
D gene: .; V gene: TRBV4-1; J gene: TRBJ2-7; clone size: .; CDR3 protein: CASSQEENSYEQYF; CDR3 DNA: TGCGCCAGCAGCCAAGAGGAGAACTCCTACGAGCAGTACTTC
D gene: .; V gene: TRBV11-2; J gene: TRBJ2-5; clone size: .; CDR3 protein: CASSFWGDLQTQYF; CDR3 DNA: TGTGCCAGCAGCTTCTGGGGGGACCTGCAGACCCAGTACTTC
D gene: TRBD1; V gene: TRBV5-1; J gene: TRBJ1-2; clone size: .; CDR3 protein: CASRPSGTGVNYGYTF; CDR3 DNA: TGCGCCAGCAGACCATCCGGGACAGGGGTTAACTATGGCTACACCTTC
D gene: .; V gene: TRBV6-1; J gene: TRBJ2-7; clone size: .; CDR3 protein: CASSEGVAVPSYEQYF; CDR3 DNA: TGTGCCAGCAGTGAGGGGGTGGCAGTTCCCTCCTACGAGCAGTACTTC
D gene: TRBD2; V gene: TRBV5-4; J gene: TRBJ2-2; clone size: .; CDR3 protein: CASSPGTSASLSGELFF; CDR3 DNA: TGTGCCAGCAGCCCCGGGACTAGCGCCTCTTTAAGCGGGGAGCTGTTTTTT
D gene: .; V gene: TRBV19; J gene: TRBJ1-3; clone size: .; CDR3 protein: CASSQGISGNTIYF; CDR3 DNA: TGTGCCAGTAGTCAGGGGATCTCTGGAAACACCATATATTTT
D gene: TRBD2; V gene: TRBV19; J gene: TRBJ2-7; clone size: few; CDR3 protein: CASTPSGTYEQYF; CDR3 DNA: TGTGCCAGTACACCTAGCGGCACCTACGAGCAGTACTTC
D gene: .; V gene: TRBV14; J gene: TRBJ1-4; clone size: once; CDR3 protein: CATSDGWGFFANEKLFF; CDR3 DNA: TGTGCCACTTCTGACGGTTGGGGGTTCTTTGCTAATGAAAAACTGTTTTTT
D gene: .; V gene: TRBV9; J gene: TRBJ1-1; clone size: .; CDR3 protein: CASSVGRPGAEAFF; CDR3 DNA: TGTGCCAGCAGCGTAGGACGGCCCGGGGCTGAAGCTTTCTTT
D gene: TRBD2; V gene: TRBV29-1; J gene: TRBJ2-1; clone size: once; CDR3 protein: CSVRVASGSDEQFF; CDR3 DNA: TGCAGCGTCCGCGTGGCTAGCGGGAGTGATGAGCAGTTCTTC
D gene: TRBD1; V gene: TRBV27; J gene: TRBJ1-5; clone size: .; CDR3 protein: CASSPTGGFNQPQHF; CDR3 DNA: TGTGCCAGCAGTCCGACAGGGGGCTTTAATCAGCCCCAGCATTTT
D gene: .; V gene: TRBV14; J gene: TRBJ2-1; clone size: .; CDR3 protein: CASSPDREQFF; CDR3 DNA: TGTGCCAGCAGCCCCGACAGGGAGCAGTTCTTC
D gene: .; V gene: TRBV14; J gene: TRBJ2-1; clone size: .; CDR3 protein: CASSQWGETWNEQFF; CDR3 DNA: TGTGCCAGCAGCCAATGGGGGGAGACTTGGAATGAGCAGTTCTTC